This passage covers 4 T cell receptor beta chains from one sample sequenced in a study of cytomegalovirus exposure and HLA in healthy donors. Amplification used 60 Vbeta primers and 13 Jbeta primers. Generated by immunoSEQ multiplex PCR, the TCRdb table keeps only in-frame clones and is missing some. The repertoire holds tens of thousands of clones, about 72% seen once, with roughly 25% in the top ten. Specimen: PBMCs. These receptors were taken from a man aged 45-65 years in good health and CMV-seropositive.

This clone was seen only a few times. The V call is TRBV6-6, the J call TRBJ1-1; a weak D match, TRBD1 (6 bases). This CDR3 has 14 residues. The germline CDR1 and CDR2 sequences are MNHNY and SVGAGI (reference sequence). V dropped 6 bases and J dropped 2 bases, with 13 bases sitting between them. The CDR3 nucleotides are TGTGCCAGCAGGGCCGGGACACGTAACACTGAAGCTTTCTTT. Amino acids: CASRAGTRNTEAFF.

This clone was observed once. The V gene is TRBV29-1, the J gene TRBJ1-4; the D gene is possibly TRBD1 (5 bases). CDR1 and CDR2 from the germline V gene are SQVTM and ANQGSEA. The CDR3 totals 13 residues. V was trimmed by 6 bases and J by 8 bases, leaving 16 bases between them. The CDR3: CSVRGVKGEKLFF. CDR3 sequence (DNA): TGCAGCGTCCGCGGGGTAAAGGGGGAAAAACTGTTTTTT.

The gene calls are TRBV18 and TRBJ1-1, with D tentatively TRBD1 (6 bases). Germline assignment: CDR1 KGHSH and CDR2 LQKENI. This CDR3 has 13 amino acids. V was clipped by 2 bases and J by 12 bases, with 16 bases between them. CDR3 in amino acids: CASSPVQGTGSFF. The CDR3 DNA reads TGTGCCAGCTCACCAGTGCAGGGGACGGGGTCTTTCTTT.

The chain uses TRBV28 and TRBJ2-7; TRBD1 matches at 12 bases. Germline V gene sequence: CDR1 MDHEN, CDR2 SYDVKM. The CDR3 totals 16 residues. Unmatched junction bases numbered 7, after V lost 5 bases and J lost 2 bases. CDR3 sequence (DNA): TGTGCCAGCAGTACACCGGGACAGGGGGCTCCCTACGAGCAGTACTTC. The encoded protein is CASSTPGQGAPYEQYF.